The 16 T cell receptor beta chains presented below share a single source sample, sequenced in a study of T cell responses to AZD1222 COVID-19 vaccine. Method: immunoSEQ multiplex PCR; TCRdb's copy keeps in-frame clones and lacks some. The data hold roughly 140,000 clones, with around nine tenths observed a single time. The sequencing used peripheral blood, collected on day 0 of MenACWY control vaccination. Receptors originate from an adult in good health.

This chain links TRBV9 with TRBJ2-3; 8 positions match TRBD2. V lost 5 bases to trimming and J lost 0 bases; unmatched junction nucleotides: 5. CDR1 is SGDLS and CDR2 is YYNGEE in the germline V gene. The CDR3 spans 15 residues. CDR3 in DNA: TGTGCCAGCAGTCAGCGGGAGACGAGCACAGATACGCAGTATTTT. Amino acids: CASSQRETSTDTQYF.

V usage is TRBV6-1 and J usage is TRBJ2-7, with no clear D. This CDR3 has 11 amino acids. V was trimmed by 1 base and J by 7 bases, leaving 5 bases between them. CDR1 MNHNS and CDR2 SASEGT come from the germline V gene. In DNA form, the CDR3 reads TGTGCCAGCAGTGAAGGGGAAGAGCAGTACTTC. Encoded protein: CASSEGEEQYF.

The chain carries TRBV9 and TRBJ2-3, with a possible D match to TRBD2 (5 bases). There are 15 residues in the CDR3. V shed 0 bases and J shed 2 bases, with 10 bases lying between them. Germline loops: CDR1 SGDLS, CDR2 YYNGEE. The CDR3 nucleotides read TGTGCCAGCAGCGTAGCTCTCGGGAACACAGATACGCAGTATTTT. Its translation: CASSVALGNTDTQYF.

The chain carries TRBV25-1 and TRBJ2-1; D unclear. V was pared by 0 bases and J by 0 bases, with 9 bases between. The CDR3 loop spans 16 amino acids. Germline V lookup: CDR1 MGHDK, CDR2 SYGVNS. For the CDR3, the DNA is TGTGCCAGCAGTGAATATCGCCGGAGCTCCTACAATGAGCAGTTCTTC. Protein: CASSEYRRSSYNEQFF.

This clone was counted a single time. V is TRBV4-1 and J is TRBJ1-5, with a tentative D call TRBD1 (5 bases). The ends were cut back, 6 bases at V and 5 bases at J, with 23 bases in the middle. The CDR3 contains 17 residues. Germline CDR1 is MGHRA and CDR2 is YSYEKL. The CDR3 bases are TGCGCCAGCAGAACCTACTTGAGGACACCTCTGGATCAGCCCCAGCATTTT. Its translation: CASRTYLRTPLDQPQHF.

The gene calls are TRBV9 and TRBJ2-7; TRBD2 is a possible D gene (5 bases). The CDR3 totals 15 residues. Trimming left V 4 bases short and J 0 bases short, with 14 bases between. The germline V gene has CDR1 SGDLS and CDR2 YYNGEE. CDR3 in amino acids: CASSPTSGSSYEQYF. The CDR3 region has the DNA TGTGCCAGCAGCCCCACGTCGGGGAGCTCCTACGAGCAGTACTTC.

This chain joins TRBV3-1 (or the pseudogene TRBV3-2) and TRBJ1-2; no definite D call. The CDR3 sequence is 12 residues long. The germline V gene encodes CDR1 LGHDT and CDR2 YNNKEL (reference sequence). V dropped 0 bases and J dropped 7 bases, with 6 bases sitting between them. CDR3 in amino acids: CASSQDVRGYTF. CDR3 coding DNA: TGTGCCAGCAGCCAAGATGTCCGTGGCTACACCTTC.

CDR3 sequence: CATTGTGDQPQHF. CDR3 sequence (DNA): TGTGCCACCACCGGGACAGGGGACCAGCCCCAGCATTTT. The rearrangement links TRBV6-5 to TRBJ1-5, with 10 bases matching TRBD1. V was pared by 10 bases and J by 7 bases, with 7 bases of the junction left unmatched. CDR3 length: 13 residues. Germline V gene sequence: CDR1 MNHEY, CDR2 SVGAGI.

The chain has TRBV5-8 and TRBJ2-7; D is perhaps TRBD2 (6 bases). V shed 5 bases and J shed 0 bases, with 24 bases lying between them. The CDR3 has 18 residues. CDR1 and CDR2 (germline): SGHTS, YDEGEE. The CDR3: CASSSRGQGSGSSYEQYF. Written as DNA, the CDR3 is TGTGCCAGCAGTTCAAGGGGCCAGGGCTCCGGGAGCTCCTACGAGCAGTACTTC.

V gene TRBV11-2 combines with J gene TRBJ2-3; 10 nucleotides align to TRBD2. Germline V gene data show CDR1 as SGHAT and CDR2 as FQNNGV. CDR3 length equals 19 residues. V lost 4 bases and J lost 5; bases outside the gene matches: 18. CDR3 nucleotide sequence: TGTGCCAGCAGCTCCGGTCGCCCGGGACTAGCGTCAAGGGGAGATACGCAGTATTTT. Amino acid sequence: CASSSGRPGLASRGDTQYF. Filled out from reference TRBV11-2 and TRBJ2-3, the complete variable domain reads EAGVAQSPRYKIIEKRQSVAFWCNPISGHATLYWYQQILGQGPKLLIQFQNNGVVDDSQLPKDRFSAERLKGVDSTLKIQPAKLEDSAVYLCASSSGRPGLASRGDTQYFGPGTRLTVL.

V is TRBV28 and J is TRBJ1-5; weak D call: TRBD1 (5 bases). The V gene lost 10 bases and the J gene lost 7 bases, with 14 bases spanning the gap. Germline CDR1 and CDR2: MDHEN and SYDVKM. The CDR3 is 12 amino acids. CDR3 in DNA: TGTGCCACCGCGCTCAGGGTCCAGCCCCAGCATTTT. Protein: CATALRVQPQHF.

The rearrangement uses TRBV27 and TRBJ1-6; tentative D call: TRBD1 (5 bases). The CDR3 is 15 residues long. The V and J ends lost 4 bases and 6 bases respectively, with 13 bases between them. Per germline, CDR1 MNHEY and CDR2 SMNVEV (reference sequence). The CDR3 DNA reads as TGTGCCAGCAGTTCTACGGGACGGATTAATTCACCCCTCCACTTT. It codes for CASSSTGRINSPLHF.

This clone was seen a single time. CDR3 residues: CAWRIKGAPDTQYF. CDR3 coding DNA: TGTGCCTGGAGAATCAAGGGGGCCCCAGATACGCAGTATTTT. The chain is built from TRBV30 and TRBJ2-3; TRBD1 matches at 7 bases. Trimming at V came to 3 bases and at J to 4 bases, leaving 7 bases not matched to a gene. Germline V lookup: CDR1 GTSNPN, CDR2 SVGIG (reference sequence). The CDR3 is made up of 14 amino acids.

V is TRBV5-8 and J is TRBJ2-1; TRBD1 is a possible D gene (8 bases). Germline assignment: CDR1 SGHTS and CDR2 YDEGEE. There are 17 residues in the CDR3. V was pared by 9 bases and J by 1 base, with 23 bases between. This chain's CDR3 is CAIRGRGPGGSYNEQFF. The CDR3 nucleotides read TGTGCCATACGCGGCAGGGGGCCGGGAGGTTCCTACAATGAGCAGTTCTTC.

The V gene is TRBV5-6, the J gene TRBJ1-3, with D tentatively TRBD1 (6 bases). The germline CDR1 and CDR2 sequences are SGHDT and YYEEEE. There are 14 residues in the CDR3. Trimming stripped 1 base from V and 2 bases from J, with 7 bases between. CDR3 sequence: CASSLQGTGNTIYF. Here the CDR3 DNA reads TGTGCCAGCAGCTTGCAGGGGACTGGAAACACCATATATTTT. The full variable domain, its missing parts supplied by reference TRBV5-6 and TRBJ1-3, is DAGVTQSPTHLIKTRGQQVTLRCSPKSGHDTVSWYQQALGQGPQFIFQYYEEEERQRGNFPDRFSGHQFPNYSSELNVNALLLGDSALYLCASSLQGTGNTIYFGEGSWLTVV.

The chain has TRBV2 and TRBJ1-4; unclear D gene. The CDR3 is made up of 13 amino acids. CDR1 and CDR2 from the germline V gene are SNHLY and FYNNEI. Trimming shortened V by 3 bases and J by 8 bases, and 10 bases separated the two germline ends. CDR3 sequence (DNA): TGTGCCAGCAGTGATACCGCCAGGGAAAAACTGTTTTTT. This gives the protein CASSDTAREKLFF.